This T cell receptor delta chain was found in a study of fetal and pediatric gammadelta thymocytes (dated by TCRdb to between 2021 and 2024). Looking at the study overall: To strengthen a single-cell study of gammadelta thymocyte development, the researchers used bulk gammadelta thymocyte repertoires that mixed previously published data with newly generated, unpublished data. The bulk gammadelta thymocyte repertoires combined unpublished data with previously published data (refs 27,28). Bulk TCR repertoire data were added to increase subject numbers and strengthen the CDR3 publicity analysis. A total of approximately ten subjects, comprising 3 fetal thymus donors and 7 pediatric thymus donors, were covered by the bulk gammadelta thymocyte repertoire set.

General conclusions and limits of the study: Compared with post-natal repertoires, fetal gammadelta thymocyte repertoires had previously been reported to be enriched for TRDV2, TRGV8 and TRGV9 usage, low N additions and public CDR3s.

CDR1 and CDR2 were assigned from the germline V gene as TSWWSYY and QGS. Including cysteine and phenylalanine, the CDR3 has 18 amino acids. The kept DNA is CDR3 alone, 54 bases in frame from the first base. Staining of thymocytes was performed with Zombie NIR viability dye and with antibodies against CD3 (UCHT1), TCRgammadelta (11F2), TCRVgamma9 (IMMU360) and TCRVdelta2 (IMMU389). Bulk TRD and TRG CDR3 repertoires were produced separately from sorted Vgamma9Vdelta2 and nonVgamma9Vdelta2 gammadelta thymocytes taken from human fetal and pediatric thymuses. In Belgium, pediatric thymus tissue was obtained from children undergoing cardiac surgery. The pediatric thymus donors in the study ranged in age from roughly 1 to 11 years. As previously described, thymic cell suspensions were prepared from both fetal and post-natal thymuses. NonVgamma9Vdelta2 thymocytes were sorted as CD3+ gammadeltaTCR+ cells lacking the Vgamma9+Vdelta2+ phenotype. Cells were sorted on a FACS Aria III cell sorter (BD Biosciences).

Regarding this clone: The antigen it binds to is not known. Germline is not matched at one junction end, which may reflect a read error.

The listed sequencing device is Illumina MiSeq. On the study's bioinformatics: For the publicity analysis, the Vgamma9Vdelta2 and nonVgamma9Vdelta2 bulk CDR3 files from each subject were merged to form one combined repertoire per subject. Using base R and dplyr, each CDR3 amino acid sequence was checked across 9 single-cell datasets and roughly 10 bulk repertoires to give a publicity score ranging from 0 to 19. TCRdb reprocessed the public reads with the caller CATT; rows with the same DNA were merged afterwards. For this entry, the V and J calls and clone size follow TCRdb and not the study's own pipeline. Within this sample are roughly 2,000 delta-chain clones, with around 25% of them counted one time only. Approximately 4.5% of the sample belongs to the ten largest clones.

Sequencing input: non-Vgamma9Vdelta2 gamma-delta T cells from the thymus. Taken with the paper, the label for cell subset or site translates to: CD3+gammadeltaTCR+ thymocytes not co-expressing Vgamma9 and Vdelta2. The chain is assembled from TRDV1 and TRDJ1, with 10 central nucleotides matching TRDD3. The clonotype comes from a child who underwent cardiac surgery and was recorded as healthy. The sequenced DNA: TGTGCTGTTGGGCAAATTTTCGATACTGGGGGATACACCGATAAACTCATCTTT. Its coded protein is CAVGQIFDTGGYTDKLIF.